This TCR beta chain is drawn from a study of shared clonotypes between healthy human individuals. Study-wide findings and caveats: An expected dependence of interdonor clonotype sharing on sequencing depth was noted.

V lost 7 bases to trimming and J lost 7 bases; unmatched junction nucleotides: 20. Germline V lookup: CDR1 SEHNR, CDR2 FQNEAQ (reference sequence). The CDR3 has 18 residues. A note on this clone: Its antigen is still unknown.

CD45RO negativity and positive selection for CCR7 defined naive CD8 cells, a population that excluded terminally differentiated effector memory CD45RA+ cells. Here immunoSEQ multiplex PCR was the method, and the copy in TCRdb shows in-frame clones only, minus some. The repertoire holds roughly 850,000 clones, with 90% to 98% as singletons. This chain connects TRBV7-9 to TRBJ2-1; the match to TRBD2 covers 9 bases. The material sequenced was naive CD8+ T cells sorted from blood. The TCR comes from a young man in good health. The CDR3 is CASTGPPGVAGGPNEQFF. Here the CDR3 DNA reads TGTGCCAGCACCGGGCCTCCGGGTGTGGCGGGAGGGCCGAATGAGCAGTTCTTC.